These T cell receptor beta chains were read from a single sample in a study of molecular identifiers for immune sequencing clone quantification. From the PCR reads, TCRdb called clonotypes with MiXCR, one entry per CDR3 protein. The sample contains about half a million distinct CDR3 sequences, about 26% of which appear only once. Sequencing used naive CD8+ T cells from blood, with Jurkat cell RNA spiked in. These receptors originate from a human donor in good health. Some libraries in this study had Jurkat cell RNA spiked in. The CDR3 runs from the conserved cysteine through the conserved F or W. Fields, in order: J gene, V gene, clone size, D gene, CDR3 protein, CDR3 DNA. The D gene is left open where the match is weak. Clone size, where shown, is once, few, many, or a class for clones that have expanded.

j_call: TRBJ2-3; v_call: TRBV4-3; clone_size: many; d_call: .; cdr3_aa: CASSEGVPSGLTITDTQYF; cdr3_nt: TGCGCCAGCAGCGAAGGGGTACCTAGTGGCCTGACTATCACAGATACGCAGTATTTT
j_call: TRBJ2-3; v_call: TRBV30; clone_size: .; d_call: .; cdr3_aa: CAWSVGFGDTQYF; cdr3_nt: TGTGCCTGGAGTGTAGGTTTCGGAGATACGCAGTATTTT
j_call: TRBJ1-1; v_call: TRBV2; clone_size: many; d_call: .; cdr3_aa: CASSVSAGNTEAFF; cdr3_nt: TGTGCCAGCAGTGTCTCTGCGGGAAACACTGAAGCTTTCTTT
j_call: TRBJ2-7; v_call: TRBV20-1; clone_size: few; d_call: .; cdr3_aa: CSATESGTANYEQYF; cdr3_nt: TGCAGTGCTACCGAATCCGGGACTGCGAACTACGAGCAGTACTTC
j_call: TRBJ2-7; v_call: TRBV11-3; clone_size: .; d_call: .; cdr3_aa: CASSSDEGYEQYF; cdr3_nt: TGTGCCAGCAGCTCCGACGAGGGCTACGAGCAGTACTTC
j_call: TRBJ1-4; v_call: TRBV4-3; clone_size: few; d_call: .; cdr3_aa: CASSQNRVGEKLLF; cdr3_nt: TGCGCCAGCAGCCAAAACAGGGTTGGTGAAAAACTGCTTTTT
j_call: TRBJ2-5; v_call: TRBV12-3/TRBV12-4; clone_size: few; d_call: TRBD1; cdr3_aa: CASSLGQGAGQETQYF; cdr3_nt: TGTGCCAGCAGCCTCGGACAGGGGGCGGGTCAAGAGACCCAGTACTTC
j_call: TRBJ1-1; v_call: TRBV10-3; clone_size: many; d_call: .; cdr3_aa: CAISTGTEAFF; cdr3_nt: TGTGCCATTAGTACAGGGACTGAAGCTTTCTTT
j_call: TRBJ2-7; v_call: TRBV30; clone_size: .; d_call: TRBD1; cdr3_aa: CAWSVGTGDEQYF; cdr3_nt: TGTGCCTGGAGTGTAGGGACAGGGGACGAGCAGTACTTC
j_call: TRBJ2-7; v_call: TRBV6-2/TRBV6-3; clone_size: few; d_call: .; cdr3_aa: CASSYSGTPPTEQYF; cdr3_nt: TGTGCCAGCAGTTACTCCGGGACACCTCCTACCGAGCAGTACTTC
j_call: TRBJ1-5; v_call: TRBV7-6; clone_size: .; d_call: .; cdr3_aa: CASSPEGTNQPQHF; cdr3_nt: TGTGCCAGCAGCCCCGAGGGGACCAATCAGCCCCAGCATTTT
j_call: TRBJ2-3; v_call: TRBV20-1; clone_size: few; d_call: .; cdr3_aa: CSARSIGDTYTDTQYF; cdr3_nt: TGCAGTGCCAGGAGCATTGGGGACACATACACAGATACGCAGTATTTT
j_call: TRBJ1-4; v_call: TRBV12-3/TRBV12-4; clone_size: .; d_call: .; cdr3_aa: CASSFSHVGNEKLFF; cdr3_nt: TGTGCCAGCAGTTTCTCCCATGTGGGTAATGAAAAACTGTTTTTT
j_call: TRBJ1-2; v_call: TRBV28; clone_size: .; d_call: .; cdr3_aa: CASSLPPQQTNYGYTF; cdr3_nt: TGTGCCAGCAGTCTCCCCCCACAGCAAACTAACTATGGCTACACCTTC
j_call: TRBJ2-7; v_call: TRBV19; clone_size: few; d_call: .; cdr3_aa: CASSILGTDYEQYF; cdr3_nt: TGTGCCAGTAGTATTCTGGGGACCGACTACGAGCAGTACTTC
j_call: TRBJ2-7; v_call: TRBV3-1; clone_size: few; d_call: .; cdr3_aa: CASSQGDFTEYYEQYF; cdr3_nt: TGTGCCAGCAGCCAAGGCGATTTCACAGAATACTACGAGCAGTACTTC
j_call: TRBJ2-7; v_call: TRBV19; clone_size: many; d_call: .; cdr3_aa: CASSIVPDSYEQYF; cdr3_nt: TGTGCCAGTAGTATAGTCCCGGACAGCTACGAGCAGTACTTC
j_call: TRBJ2-1; v_call: TRBV20-1; clone_size: few; d_call: TRBD2; cdr3_aa: CSARGLGLAGGRGNEQFF; cdr3_nt: TGCAGTGCTAGAGGATTGGGGCTAGCGGGGGGGCGGGGAAATGAGCAGTTCTTC
j_call: TRBJ2-7; v_call: TRBV20-1; clone_size: many; d_call: .; cdr3_aa: CSARQGSSYEQYF; cdr3_nt: TGCAGCGCCCGGCAGGGGAGCTCCTACGAGCAGTACTTC
j_call: TRBJ2-1; v_call: TRBV9; clone_size: .; d_call: TRBD2; cdr3_aa: CASSGGGALSSPYNEQFF; cdr3_nt: TGTGCCAGCAGCGGCGGGGGGGCCCTCTCTAGCCCCTACAATGAGCAGTTCTTC
j_call: TRBJ2-4; v_call: TRBV7-8; clone_size: .; d_call: .; cdr3_aa: CASSFDRVPKNIQYF; cdr3_nt: TGTGCCAGCAGCTTTGATAGGGTCCCCAAAAACATTCAGTACTTC
j_call: TRBJ2-7; v_call: TRBV5-6; clone_size: few; d_call: .; cdr3_aa: CASSSFIGTNYEQYF; cdr3_nt: TGTGCCAGCAGCTCATTTATTGGGACGAACTACGAGCAGTACTTC
j_call: TRBJ1-5; v_call: TRBV7-9; clone_size: many; d_call: TRBD1; cdr3_aa: CASSLGQGENQPQHF; cdr3_nt: TGTGCCAGCAGCTTAGGGCAGGGGGAAAATCAGCCCCAGCATTTT
j_call: TRBJ1-5; v_call: TRBV2; clone_size: .; d_call: .; cdr3_aa: CASIPGKTSNQPQHF; cdr3_nt: TGTGCCAGCATCCCGGGAAAAACTAGCAATCAGCCCCAGCATTTT
j_call: TRBJ2-3; v_call: TRBV30; clone_size: few; d_call: TRBD2; cdr3_aa: CAWSMTSGITDTQYF; cdr3_nt: TGTGCCTGGAGTATGACTAGCGGAATCACAGATACGCAGTATTTT
j_call: TRBJ1-4; v_call: TRBV12-3/TRBV12-4; clone_size: many; d_call: .; cdr3_aa: CASSFWSRDDEKLFF; cdr3_nt: TGTGCCAGCAGTTTTTGGTCCAGGGACGATGAAAAACTGTTTTTT
j_call: TRBJ2-1; v_call: TRBV7-2; clone_size: few; d_call: .; cdr3_aa: CASSTGLSNEQFF; cdr3_nt: TGTGCCAGCAGCACGGGACTGTCCAATGAGCAGTTCTTC
j_call: TRBJ2-7; v_call: TRBV27; clone_size: many; d_call: TRBD1; cdr3_aa: CASSTNQGAGQYF; cdr3_nt: TGTGCCAGCAGTACGAACCAGGGGGCGGGCCAGTACTTC
j_call: TRBJ2-7; v_call: TRBV5-1; clone_size: many; d_call: TRBD1; cdr3_aa: CASRQTRDRVYEQYF; cdr3_nt: TGCGCCAGCAGACAAACCCGGGACAGGGTCTACGAGCAGTACTTC
j_call: TRBJ1-6; v_call: TRBV7-9; clone_size: many; d_call: TRBD1; cdr3_aa: CASSRDSMNSPLHF; cdr3_nt: TGTGCCAGCAGCAGGGACAGTATGAATTCACCCCTCCACTTT
j_call: TRBJ2-2; v_call: TRBV28; clone_size: few; d_call: .; cdr3_aa: CASSQTAWVSPSTGELFF; cdr3_nt: TGTGCCAGCAGCCAGACAGCCTGGGTATCCCCCAGCACCGGGGAGCTGTTTTTT
j_call: TRBJ2-1; v_call: TRBV7-9; clone_size: .; d_call: TRBD1; cdr3_aa: CASRTGTAPLNEQFF; cdr3_nt: TGTGCCAGCAGAACCGGGACAGCCCCTCTCAATGAGCAGTTCTTC
j_call: TRBJ2-5; v_call: TRBV7-9; clone_size: .; d_call: .; cdr3_aa: CASSFGWMGYQETQYF; cdr3_nt: TGTGCCAGCAGCTTTGGATGGATGGGGTACCAAGAGACCCAGTACTTC
j_call: TRBJ2-3; v_call: TRBV15; clone_size: many; d_call: .; cdr3_aa: CATSSRADTQYF; cdr3_nt: TGTGCCACCAGCAGCCGGGCGGATACGCAGTATTTT
j_call: TRBJ1-5; v_call: TRBV12-3/TRBV12-4; clone_size: .; d_call: .; cdr3_aa: CASQRAMGGNQPQHF; cdr3_nt: TGTGCCAGCCAAAGGGCCATGGGAGGCAATCAGCCCCAGCATTTT
j_call: TRBJ2-3; v_call: TRBV25-1; clone_size: many; d_call: TRBD1; cdr3_aa: CASSPQGAVATDTQYF; cdr3_nt: TGTGCCAGCAGTCCCCAGGGGGCCGTAGCCACAGATACGCAGTATTTT
j_call: TRBJ1-1; v_call: TRBV7-9; clone_size: .; d_call: .; cdr3_aa: CARTLAGQGNTEAFF; cdr3_nt: TGTGCCCGCACCTTAGCGGGTCAGGGGAACACTGAAGCTTTCTTT
j_call: TRBJ1-4; v_call: TRBV4-1; clone_size: many; d_call: TRBD1; cdr3_aa: CASSQGVGTVTWKLFF; cdr3_nt: TGCGCCAGCAGCCAGGGAGTGGGGACAGTTACTTGGAAACTGTTTTTT